The rows below give T cell receptor beta chains drawn from one sample of a study of beta chain features in type 1 diabetes. Sequenced by immunoSEQ multiplex PCR; TCRdb stores in-frame clones only, minus some. The table shows a few hundred thousand clones, with over 8.5% occurring only once. Sample: central memory CD4+ T cells from blood. These receptors came from a man aged 25-45 years with type 1 diabetes. The CDR3 runs from the conserved cysteine through the conserved F or W. D genes are given only for firm matches. Clone size is stated in some rows and not others, as once, few, many or a class when expanded.

d_call j_call v_call clone_size cdr3_nt cdr3_aa
- TRBJ1-5 TRBV18 many TGTGCCAGCTCACCATCGGTGCGTTCTGGGGCTCAGCCCCAGCATTTT CASSPSVRSGAQPQHF
TRBD1 TRBJ2-1 TRBV28 - TGTGCCAGCAGTCTTACCCCGGGACAGGGGGCGGCTGAGCAGTTCTTC CASSLTPGQGAAEQFF
- TRBJ2-6 TRBV7-9 few TGTGCCAGCAGCTTAAGCTCTGGGGCCAACGTCCTGACTTTC CASSLSSGANVLTF
- TRBJ1-2 TRBV10-3 - TGTGCCAGCAGTGGCGGCAGTAACTATGGCTACACCTTC CASSGGSNYGYTF
TRBD1 TRBJ2-1 TRBV18 - TGTGCCAGCTCAGAGACAGGGAATGCACATTCCTACAATGAGCAGTTCTTC CASSETGNAHSYNEQFF
TRBD2 TRBJ2-1 TRBV28 - TGTGCCAGCAGCCTCTTTGGCAGTTACAACACCGGGACTAGCATAGATGAGCAGTTCTTC CASSLFGSYNTGTSIDEQFF
- TRBJ1-2 TRBV7-8 - TGTGCCAGCAGCTTAGATCGGCAGACCCTCTACACCTTC CASSLDRQTLYTF
TRBD1 TRBJ2-1 TRBV5-1 few TGCGCCAGCAGCAGGGGACAGGTCAACTACAATGAGCAGTTCTTC CASSRGQVNYNEQFF
- TRBJ1-5 TRBV5-1 - TGCGCCAGCAGCCCTCTACAGGGAAGTCAGCCCCAGCATTTT CASSPLQGSQPQHF
- TRBJ2-5 TRBV5-1 few TGCGCCAGCAGCCCTACAGGGTTTGGGGAGACCCAGTACTTC CASSPTGFGETQYF